Detailed here is one T cell receptor beta chain. This sample is part of a study of blood T cell repertoires in COVID-19. In the study overall: Whether acute or convalescent, the COVID-19 samples came from the United States, Italy and Spain.

Seattle patient enrollment occurred during active infection, with longitudinal follow-up thereafter. Losses at the gene ends were 3 bases for V and 1 base for J; bases not matched to a gene: 5. The CDR3 extends over 15 amino acids. Germline CDR1 and CDR2: SGHRS and YFSETQ. In the original analysis: The assay estimated nucleated cells by amplifying reference gene primers. Clones were read by immunoSEQ multiplex PCR, and TCRdb kept only the in-frame ones, dropping some. Clone size and V and J calls were adopted from that table, with D and trimming inferred from the DNA. In the table there are roughly 160,000 clones, about 82% of which are singletons.

The source is a woman aged 80 or older with COVID-19, enrolled during active disease. The V call is TRBV5-1, the J call TRBJ2-5; TRBD2 agrees at 8 bases. The sample consisted of peripheral blood. CDR3 region: CASSSATSGQETQYF. The CDR3, as DNA: TGCGCCAGCAGCTCGGCCACTAGCGGCCAAGAGACCCAGTACTTC. The full variable domain, with the rest looked up from reference TRBV5-1 and TRBJ2-5, is KAGVTQTPRYLIKTRGQQVTLSCSPISGHRSVSWYQQTPGQGLQFLFEYFSETQRNKGNFPGRFSGRQFSNSRSEMNVSTLELGDSALYLCASSSATSGQETQYFGPGTRLLVL.